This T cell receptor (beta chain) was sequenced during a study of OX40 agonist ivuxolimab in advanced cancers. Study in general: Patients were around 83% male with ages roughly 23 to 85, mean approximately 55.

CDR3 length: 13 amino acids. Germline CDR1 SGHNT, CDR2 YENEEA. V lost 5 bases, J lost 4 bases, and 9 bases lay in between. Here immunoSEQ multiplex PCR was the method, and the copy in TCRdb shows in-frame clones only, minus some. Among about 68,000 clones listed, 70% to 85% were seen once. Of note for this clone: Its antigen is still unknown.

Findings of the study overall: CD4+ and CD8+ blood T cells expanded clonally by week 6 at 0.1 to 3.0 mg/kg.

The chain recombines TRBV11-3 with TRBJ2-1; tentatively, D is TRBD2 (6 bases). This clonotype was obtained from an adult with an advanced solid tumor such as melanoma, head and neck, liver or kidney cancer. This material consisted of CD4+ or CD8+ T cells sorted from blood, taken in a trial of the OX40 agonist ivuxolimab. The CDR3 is CASSTGLYNEQFF. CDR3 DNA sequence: TGTGCCAGCAGCACGGGACTTTACAATGAGCAGTTCTTC.